The rows below give T cell receptor beta chains drawn from one sample of a study of shared clonotypes between healthy human individuals. Sequencing was performed with immunoSEQ multiplex PCR; in TCRdb, only in-frame clones are kept and a portion is missing. The sample holds millions of clones, 85% to 95% seen once. The sample comprised naive CD4+ T cells sorted from blood. The source is a man aged 18-30 years in good health. CDR3s include the opening cysteine and the closing phenylalanine or tryptophan. D genes are given only for firm matches. A row's size may be missing; if present it is once, few, many or a size class.

CDR3: CASRETTGSSTEAFF
DNA: TGTGCCAGCAGAGAAACAACAGGGTCGAGCACTGAAGCTTTCTTT
size: .
J: TRBJ1-1
V: TRBV28
D: .

CDR3: CASSSRGGSRETQYF
DNA: TGTGCCAGCAGCTCTAGAGGGGGCAGCAGAGAGACCCAGTACTTC
size: .
J: TRBJ2-5
V: TRBV5-8
D: TRBD1

CDR3: CASSRGQSNQPQHF
DNA: TGTGCCAGCAGTCGAGGGCAGAGCAATCAGCCCCAGCATTTT
size: .
J: TRBJ1-5
V: TRBV6-5
D: .

CDR3: CASSPLQGPPDTQYF
DNA: TGTGCCAGCTCACCCCTCCAGGGGCCTCCAGATACGCAGTATTTT
size: .
J: TRBJ2-3
V: TRBV18
D: .

CDR3: CASSTGYEQYF
DNA: TGTGCCAGCAGTACAGGGTACGAGCAGTACTTC
size: .
J: TRBJ2-7
V: TRBV2
D: .

CDR3: CASSLTLTGYTEAFF
DNA: TGTGCCAGCAGCTTGACCCTAACCGGGTACACTGAAGCTTTCTTT
size: .
J: TRBJ1-1
V: TRBV5-5
D: .

CDR3: CASSPPKSPLEGNYEQYF
DNA: TGTGCCAGCTCACCACCTAAATCCCCGCTCGAGGGGAACTACGAGCAGTACTTC
size: .
J: TRBJ2-7
V: TRBV18
D: .

CDR3: CASSYWQGAREQFF
DNA: TGTGCCAGCAGTTACTGGCAGGGGGCACGGGAGCAGTTCTTC
size: once
J: TRBJ2-1
V: TRBV6-5
D: TRBD1

CDR3: CASSPQAGVWGETQHF
DNA: TGTGCCAGCAGCCCACAAGCGGGAGTGTGGGGAGAGACCCAGCACTTC
size: .
J: TRBJ2-5
V: TRBV5-5
D: TRBD2

CDR3: CAWSVYRGTEAFF
DNA: TGTGCCTGGAGTGTCTACAGGGGTACTGAAGCTTTCTTT
size: .
J: TRBJ1-1
V: TRBV30
D: TRBD1

CDR3: CASSGLAGTINEQFF
DNA: TGTGCCAGCAGTGGACTAGCGGGAACGATCAATGAGCAGTTCTTC
size: .
J: TRBJ2-1
V: TRBV2
D: TRBD2